The 16 T cell receptor beta chains presented below share a single source sample, sequenced in a study of blood T cell repertoires in COVID-19. Data came from immunoSEQ multiplex PCR; TCRdb stores just in-frame clones and leaves some out. The sample gives under 300,000 clones, roughly 87% of which show up once; about 6.3% is in the top ten. Sequenced material: PBMCs or T cells enriched from blood (not recorded which). The receptors shown here come from a woman in her 30s with acute COVID-19.

The J gene is TRBJ1-4, the V gene TRBV11-1; tentatively, D is TRBD1 (5 bases). Germline CDR1 is SGHAT and CDR2 is FQDESV (reference sequence). V was trimmed by 5 bases and J by 5 bases, leaving 12 bases between them. The length of the CDR3 is 14 residues. The CDR3 loop is CASSPTGANEKLFF. CDR3 DNA sequence: TGTGCCAGCAGCCCCACAGGAGCGAATGAAAAACTGTTTTTT. Full variable domain (missing parts from reference TRBV11-1 and TRBJ1-4): EAEVAQSPRYKITEKSQAVAFWCDPISGHATLYWYRQILGQGPELLVQFQDESVVDDSQLPKDRFSAERLKGVDSTLKIQPAELGDSAMYLCASSPTGANEKLFFGSGTQLSVL.

The sample holds a few counts of this clone. The V call is TRBV11-1, the J call TRBJ1-1; D uncertain. Trimming shortened V by 5 bases and J by 8 bases, and 12 bases separated the two germline ends. Germline V lookup: CDR1 SGHAT, CDR2 FQDESV (reference sequence). This CDR3 region has 12 residues. This chain's CDR3 is CASSPAGLEAFF. CDR3 nucleotide sequence: TGTGCCAGCAGCCCAGCAGGACTGGAAGCTTTCTTT. Based on the CDR3 plus reference TRBV11-1 and TRBJ1-1, the full variable domain is EAEVAQSPRYKITEKSQAVAFWCDPISGHATLYWYRQILGQGPELLVQFQDESVVDDSQLPKDRFSAERLKGVDSTLKIQPAELGDSAMYLCASSPAGLEAFFGQGTRLTVV.

This clone showed up just once. This rearrangement joins TRBV7-9 to TRBJ1-4; no reliable D call. Germline V gene lookup returns CDR1 SEHNR and CDR2 FQNEAQ (reference sequence). V gave up 3 bases and J gave up 0 bases, with 14 bases separating them. CDR3 length: 17 residues. Written as DNA, the CDR3 is TGTGCCAGCAGCTTCCCTACGACATTTACAACTAATGAAAAACTGTTTTTT. Translating gives CASSFPTTFTTNEKLFF.

J is TRBJ2-2 and V is TRBV7-3; 16 positions match TRBD2. The CDR3 covers 18 residues. The V gene's germline CDR1 is SGHTA and CDR2 FQGTGA. J lost 4 bases, V lost 6 bases, and 8 bases had no gene match. The CDR3 sequence is CASRPGTSGGAFTGELFF. Here the CDR3 DNA reads TGTGCCAGCAGACCCGGGACTAGCGGGGGGGCGTTCACCGGGGAGCTGTTTTTT.

The rearrangement uses TRBV6-2 or TRBV6-3 and TRBJ2-5; a weak D match, TRBD2 (5 bases). This CDR3 has 12 residues. V dropped 5 bases and J dropped 6 bases, with 10 bases sitting between them. The V gene's germline CDR1 is MNHEY and CDR2 SVGEGT. The DNA of the CDR3 is TGTGCCAGCAGTCGGGGAACGAAGACCCAGTACTTC. This gives the protein CASSRGTKTQYF.

This sequence joins TRBV2 and TRBJ1-4; no definite D call. Looked up from germline, CDR1 is SNHLY and CDR2 is FYNNEI. Trimming took 7 bases from V and 8 from J, leaving 14 bases between them. The CDR3 length is 13 residues. CDR3: CASTPIQREKLFF. The CDR3 nucleotides are TGTGCCAGCACCCCCATACAGCGGGAAAAACTGTTTTTT.

This clone occurred once. The genes are TRBV19 and TRBJ2-3; TRBD2 matches 13 bases. The CDR3 is 16 amino acids. From germline, CDR1 is LNHDA and CDR2 SQIVND (reference sequence). After removal of 5 bases from V and 4 bases from J, the junction contained 6 bases not matched to a gene. CDR3 residues: CASSLLAGGLADTQYF. The DNA for the CDR3 is TGTGCCAGTAGTTTACTAGCGGGGGGGCTTGCAGATACGCAGTATTTT.

The J gene is TRBJ1-4, the V gene TRBV5-1; D might be TRBD1 (6 bases). The germline V and J ends were trimmed by 4 bases and 5 bases, with 18 bases remaining between them. CDR3 length: 16 residues. Looked up from germline, CDR1 is SGHRS and CDR2 is YFSETQ. The CDR3 loop reads CASSAHRVGENEKLFF. Written as DNA, the CDR3 is TGCGCCAGCAGCGCTCACAGGGTCGGGGAAAATGAAAAACTGTTTTTT.

The J gene is TRBJ2-7, the V gene TRBV28; 8 bases fit TRBD1. CDR1 is MDHEN, CDR2 SYDVKM, per germline. V trimming: 4 bases; J trimming: 0 bases; junction bases outside the gene matches: 2. This CDR3 spans 14 amino acids. The CDR3 DNA reads TGTGCCAGCAGTTCCGGACAGGGCTCCTACGAGCAGTACTTC. Protein product: CASSSGQGSYEQYF.

The chain's CDR3 is CASSPGGGRETQYF. The CDR3 DNA reads TGTGCCAGCAGTCCCGGGGGAGGCAGAGAGACCCAGTACTTC. The chain links TRBV2 to TRBJ2-5; TRBD2 might be the D (6 bases). V was shortened by 5 bases and J by 4 bases, with 14 bases between the two germline ends. CDR1 is SNHLY, CDR2 FYNNEI, per germline. The length of the CDR3 is 14 residues. Together with reference TRBV2 and TRBJ2-5, the CDR3 gives the full variable domain: EPEVTQTPSHQVTQMGQEVILRCVPISNHLYFYWYRQILGQKVEFLVSFYNNEISEKSEIFDDQFSVERPDGSNFTLKIRSTKLEDSAMYFCASSPGGGRETQYFGPGTRLLVL.

The chain carries TRBV9 and TRBJ2-1; TRBD2 agrees at 9 bases. Germline loops: CDR1 SGDLS, CDR2 YYNGEE. The ends lost 0 bases at V and 9 bases at J; junction bases unmatched: 13. The CDR3 spans 17 residues. This chain's CDR3 is CASSVGARRGGTIEQFF. The DNA of the CDR3 is TGTGCCAGCAGCGTAGGGGCTCGGCGGGGGGGAACAATTGAGCAGTTCTTC. Full variable domain (outside the CDR3, taken from reference TRBV9 and TRBJ2-1): DSGVTQTPKHLITATGQRVTLRCSPRSGDLSVYWYQQSLDQGLQFLIQYYNGEERAKGNILERFSAQQFPDLHSELNLSSLELGDSALYFCASSVGARRGGTIEQFFGPGTRLTVL.

Here the CDR3 reads CASSLYRAYEQYF. The CDR3 DNA reads TGTGCCAGCAGCTTATACAGGGCCTACGAGCAGTACTTC. This sequence joins TRBV7-8 and TRBJ2-7, with D possibly TRBD1 on 6 matching bases. V dropped 2 bases and J dropped 2 bases, with 7 bases sitting between them. Germline CDR1 reads SGHVS; CDR2 reads FQNEAQ. CDR3 length equals 13 residues.

The V call is TRBV12-3 or TRBV12-4, the J call TRBJ1-4; tentatively, D is TRBD1 (6 bases). V lost 3 bases and J 8 bases, leaving 10 bases between the germline ends. The CDR3 contains 13 residues. The CDR3 here is CASSFLRGEKLFF. In nucleotides, the CDR3 is TGTGCCAGCAGTTTCCTAAGGGGGGAAAAACTGTTTTTT.

The chain employs TRBV7-2 and TRBJ1-2; maybe TRBD1 (6 bases). V was cut by 0 bases and J by 7 bases, with 15 bases left in between. This CDR3 spans 15 amino acids. Germline CDR1 reads SGHTA; CDR2 reads FQGNSA. CDR3: CASSLAQGNSIGYTF. CDR3 in DNA: TGTGCCAGCAGCTTAGCGCAGGGGAATTCGATTGGCTACACCTTC.

CDR3 sequence reads: CASIGQPGGYTF. Here the CDR3 DNA reads TGTGCCAGCATAGGCCAGCCGGGGGGCTACACCTTC. The V gene is TRBV28, the J gene TRBJ1-2; D is unclear. V lost 7 bases to trimming and J lost 8 bases, with 14 bases between them. The CDR3 has 12 residues. Germline V CDR1 and CDR2: MDHEN, SYDVKM.

This clone appeared once. This rearrangement joins TRBV20-1 to TRBJ1-1, with TRBD1 matching 7 bases. The V gene end was trimmed by 8 bases and the J gene end by 8 bases; junction bases not matched to a gene: 5. Germline values: CDR1 DFQATT, CDR2 SNEGSKA (reference sequence). CDR3 length: 10 residues. Here the CDR3 reads CSTGEWEAFF. In DNA, the CDR3 is TGCAGTACAGGGGAATGGGAAGCTTTCTTT.